Shown below are 25 T cell receptor beta chains from a single sample sequenced in a study of blood T cells in healthy people across ages (dated by TCRdb to between 2014 and 2017). To prepare the library, 5' RACE was applied. The run used an Illumina HiSeq 2500. A second PCR of 7 to 11 cycles was performed with a sample-barcoded 5' primer and a J-beta primer mix. The public reads were reprocessed in TCRdb via fastp at Q25 and MiXCR, keeping in-frame beta chains. Every distinct CDR3 protein forms one entry, paired with its most common genes and DNA. Within this sample are 800,000 to 950,000 distinct CDR3 sequences, with 25% to 30% of them counted one time only. The ten largest clones take up more than 8.5% of the sample. These data were also reused for a study on T cells of mothers and their children.

Input material: blood. These receptors all stem from a woman in her thirties or forties in good health.

The table lists this clonotype with a few counts. A read error may produce the germline difference seen at one junction end. The J gene is TRBJ2-5, the V gene TRBV5-1, with D possibly matching TRBD2 (5 bases). The closer fit of TRBJ2-7 to the DNA end suggests the J call may be wrong. The germline gives CDR1 SGHRS, CDR2 YFSETQ. The CDR3 is 14 amino acids. This CDR3 reads CARSLEGLAREQYF. The CDR3, as DNA: TGCGCCCGCAGCTTGGAAGGGTTAGCGCGCGAGCAGTACTTC.

Worth noting for this clonotype: This could be a read error, since a much larger clone is one nucleotide away. The V call is TRBV27, the J call TRBJ2-7; 11 bases agree with TRBD2. The trim removed 6 bases at V and 3 bases at J, leaving 13 bases unmatched. Per germline, CDR1 MNHEY and CDR2 SMNVEV (reference sequence). The CDR3 covers 17 residues. CDR3 sequence (DNA): TGTGCCAGCAGGCGGGGACTAGCGGATACCCTCCGCTACGAGCAGTACTTC. The encoded protein is CASRRGLADTLRYEQYF.

This clonotype occurred many times. The junction shows a germline mismatch at one end, possibly a read error. The V and J genes are TRBV7-8 and TRBJ1-3, with D unresolved. CDR3 size: 11 residues. CDR1 is SGHVS and CDR2 is FQNEAQ in the germline V gene. Here the CDR3 reads CASSLGNTIYF. In DNA, the CDR3 is TGTGCCAGCAGTTTAGGAAACACCATATATTTT.

The chain has TRBV20-1 and TRBJ2-5, with TRBD2 matching over 13 bases. CDR1 and CDR2 from the germline V gene are DFQATT and SNEGSKA (reference sequence). The CDR3 runs 15 residues. With V trimmed by 0 bases and J by 4 bases, 2 bases remained unmatched. The CDR3 protein is CSARDRTSGGETQYF. CDR3 DNA sequence: TGCAGTGCTAGAGATAGGACTAGCGGGGGAGAGACCCAGTACTTC.

This chain uses TRBV7-2 with TRBJ1-1, with D hard to call. Germline CDR1 and CDR2: SGHTA and FQGNSA. The CDR3 runs 13 residues. The V end lost 5 bases, the J end lost 1 base, and 8 bases lay between the germline ends. The CDR3 DNA sequence: TGTGCCAGCAGCCCTCATGGGAACACTGAAGCTTTCTTT. This translates into CASSPHGNTEAFF.

The chain has TRBV28 and TRBJ2-5; unclear D gene. V lost 3 bases to trimming and J lost 11 bases, with 13 bases between them. The CDR3 is made up of 12 amino acids. The V gene's germline CDR1 is MDHEN and CDR2 SYDVKM. CDR3 loop: CASSLSQTSQYF. For the CDR3, the DNA is TGTGCCAGCAGTTTGTCACAGACCTCACAGTACTTC. Complete variable domain (other parts from reference TRBV28 and TRBJ2-5): DVKVTQSSRYLVKRTGEKVFLECVQDMDHENMFWYRQDPGLGLRLIYFSYDVKMKEKGDIPEGYSVSREKKERFSLILESASTNQTSMYLCASSLSQTSQYFGPGTRLLVL.

The chain carries TRBV12-3 or TRBV12-4 and TRBJ2-5; 7 bases line up with TRBD2. The CDR3 covers 15 residues. The J segment lost 2 bases and the V segment lost 7 bases, leaving 10 bases of the junction unmatched. CDR3 region: CASTKWGGGQETQYF. CDR3 sequence (DNA): TGTGCCAGCACAAAATGGGGGGGTGGGCAAGAGACCCAGTACTTC.

This clonotype was found a few times. DNA of the CDR3: TGTGCCACCAGTGGGACAGGGGATACCTCTAACTATGGCTACACCTTC. It yields the protein CATSGTGDTSNYGYTF. The rearrangement uses TRBV24-1 and TRBJ1-2; 9 positions match TRBD1. Losses at the gene ends were 5 bases for V and 0 bases for J; bases not matched to a gene: 6. The CDR3 has 16 residues. The germline CDR1 and CDR2 sequences are KGHDR and SFDVKD.

This clonotype has only a few counts. At one boundary the junction diverges from the germline segment, which might be a read error. V gene TRBV20-1 combines with J gene TRBJ2-3; D possibly corresponds to TRBD2 (6 bases). The CDR3 runs 15 residues. Germline lookup yields CDR1 DFQATT and CDR2 SNEGSKA (reference sequence). DNA of the CDR3: TGCAGTGCTGATAATTTAGACACTAGCACAGATACGCGGTATTTT. Residues: CSADNLDTSTDTRYF.

This clonotype was seen ten or more times. The chain employs TRBV20-1 and TRBJ2-7; TRBD1 matches 7 bases. The ends lost 0 bases at V and 3 bases at J; junction bases unmatched: 5. The CDR3 extends over 14 amino acids. Germline V gene data show CDR1 as DFQATT and CDR2 as SNEGSKA (reference sequence). CDR3 sequence: CSAREQGKGYEQYF. The CDR3 bases are TGCAGTGCTAGAGAACAGGGGAAGGGCTACGAGCAGTACTTC.

This clonotype occurred a few times. V is TRBV4-3 and J is TRBJ2-2; TRBD1 might be the D (6 bases). Germline-derived CDR1 and CDR2 are LGHNA and YSLEER. The germline V and J ends were trimmed by 5 bases and 4 bases, with 11 bases remaining between them. The CDR3 is made up of 14 amino acids. CDR3 region: CASSATGSTGELFF. The DNA of the CDR3 is TGCGCCAGCAGCGCTACAGGGTCCACCGGGGAGCTGTTTTTT.

Remarks on this clonotype: This may be a read error, as it is one base from a much larger clone. V and J are TRBV7-9 and TRBJ2-5, with D possibly TRBD1 on 6 matching bases. This CDR3 has 14 amino acids. Germline V gives CDR1 SEHNR, CDR2 FQNEAQ (reference sequence). This CDR3 is CSSSLVLGGETQYF. The CDR3 coding sequence is TGTTCCAGCAGCTTAGTGCTAGGGGGAGAGACCCAGTACTTC.

This chain links TRBV20-1 with TRBJ1-2, with 7 bases that match TRBD1. The V gene end was trimmed by 5 bases and the J gene end by 2 bases; junction bases not matched to a gene: 8. Germline V gives CDR1 DFQATT, CDR2 SNEGSKA (reference sequence). This CDR3 spans 14 amino acids. The CDR3 is CSAPKAGGNYGYTF. The DNA of the CDR3 is TGCAGTGCTCCGAAGGCAGGGGGGAACTATGGCTACACCTTC.

This clonotype was found a few times. In DNA, the CDR3 is TGCAGTGCTAGTGCCGGGACAGGGTCCGGGGAGCTGTTTTTT. It encodes CSASAGTGSGELFF. The rearrangement uses TRBV20-1 and TRBJ2-2; 9 bases map to TRBD1. CDR1 is DFQATT and CDR2 is SNEGSKA in the germline V gene (reference sequence). The CDR3 consists of 14 residues. Trimming took 3 bases from V and 6 from J; bases not matched to a gene: 5.

This clonotype was seen a few times. CDR3 residues: CAISEMDEQYF. CDR3 DNA sequence: TGTGCCATCAGTGAGATGGACGAGCAGTACTTC. This chain joins TRBV10-3 and TRBJ2-7; no clear D. Germline V gives CDR1 ENHRY, CDR2 SYGVKD. The CDR3 totals 11 residues. Trimming pared 2 bases from V and 5 bases from J, leaving 4 bases between.

For this clonotype: Possible read error: a much larger clone is one base away. The V and J genes are TRBV10-3 and TRBJ2-1; tentative D call: TRBD2 (6 bases). Trimming removed 6 bases at V and 8 bases at J, with 14 bases between. CDR3 length equals 13 residues. Germline V gene sequence: CDR1 ENHRY, CDR2 SYGVKD. The CDR3 nucleotides are TGTGCCATCAGGACTAGTGGAATGGATGAGCAGTTCTTC. Translating gives CAIRTSGMDEQFF.

The J gene is TRBJ2-3, the V gene TRBV28; D call uncertain. V was cut by 8 bases and J by 2 bases, with 11 bases left in between. Germline CDR1 reads MDHEN; CDR2 reads SYDVKM. The CDR3 spans 13 residues. The CDR3 DNA reads TGTGCCAGCCAGGTCCCTTACACAGATACGCAGTATTTT. This sequence encodes CASQVPYTDTQYF.

The rearrangement links TRBV12-3 or TRBV12-4 to TRBJ2-7; TRBD2 agrees at 7 bases. Losses at the gene ends were 8 bases for V and 0 bases for J; bases not matched to a gene: 10. The CDR3 runs to 15 residues. CDR3 bases: TGTGCCAGCGGCCGGGAGGAAGCTTTCTCCTACGAGCAGTACTTC. It codes for CASGREEAFSYEQYF.

Worth noting for this clonotype: Germline is not matched at one junction end, which may reflect a read error. V is TRBV5-1 and J is TRBJ2-7; 8 nucleotides align to TRBD1. Per germline, CDR1 SGHRS and CDR2 YFSETQ. This CDR3 has 15 residues. CDR3 sequence (DNA): TGCGCCAGCAGTCTTGCAGGGGGCAGCTCCTGCGAGCAGTACTTC. Translated, it gives CASSLAGGSSCEQYF. Combining the CDR3 with reference TRBV5-1 and TRBJ2-7 gives the whole variable domain KAGVTQTPRYLIKTRGQQVTLSCSPISGHRSVSWYQQTPGQGLQFLFEYFSETQRNKGNFPGRFSGRQFSNSRSEMNVSTLELGDSALYLCASSLAGGSSCEQYFGPGTRLTVT.

This clonotype showed up just a few times. V and J are TRBV6-5 and TRBJ2-4, with TRBD1 matching 8 bases. The germline gives CDR1 MNHEY, CDR2 SVGAGI. Trimming took 3 bases from V and 0 from J; bases not matched to a gene: 13. The CDR3 has 19 amino acids. The CDR3 sequence: CASSYSGQDLILAKNIQYF. In nucleotides, the CDR3 is TGTGCCAGCAGTTATTCGGGACAGGACCTTATACTAGCCAAAAACATTCAGTACTTC.

The chain links TRBV5-6 to TRBJ2-2; either TRBD1 or TRBD2 may supply D (6 bases each). Germline V CDR1 and CDR2: SGHDT, YYEEEE. The CDR3 totals 13 residues. V shed 7 bases and J shed 1 base, with 8 bases lying between them. DNA for the CDR3: TGTGCCAGCGGAGGGGGGAACACCGGGGAGCTGTTTTTT. Translating it yields CASGGGNTGELFF.

This clonotype was found a few times. The chain has TRBV5-1 and TRBJ1-2; 9 bases match TRBD1. The CDR3 spans 18 residues. Per germline, CDR1 SGHRS and CDR2 YFSETQ. Trimming removed 0 bases from V and 4 bases from J; junction bases left unmatched: 13. Here the CDR3 DNA reads TGCGCCAGCAGCTTGGGAGTTGGGGGACAGGGAAAATCCTATGGCTACACCTTC. It is translated as CASSLGVGGQGKSYGYTF.

The sample holds a few counts of this clonotype. This sequence joins TRBV20-1 and TRBJ1-1, with unresolved D. The germline V and J ends were trimmed by 7 bases and 1 base, with 10 bases remaining between them. The CDR3 spans 12 residues. Germline V gives CDR1 DFQATT, CDR2 SNEGSKA (reference sequence). The CDR3 sequence: CSVSVKNTEAFF. The CDR3 nucleotides read TGCAGTGTGAGCGTCAAGAACACTGAAGCTTTCTTT.

In this sample, this clonotype turned up many times. V usage is TRBV5-1 and J usage is TRBJ2-7; possible D gene TRBD1, 6 bases. CDR1 SGHRS and CDR2 YFSETQ come from the germline V gene. The CDR3 is made up of 14 amino acids. The V and J ends lost 3 bases and 3 bases respectively, with 13 bases between them. CDR3 region: CASSSGEWGYEQYF. The CDR3 nucleotides read TGCGCCAGCAGCTCAGGGGAGTGGGGCTACGAGCAGTACTTC.

This clonotype was observed once. The chain carries TRBV7-9 and TRBJ2-3; D perhaps matches TRBD2 (5 bases). Germline V gene data show CDR1 as SEHNR and CDR2 as FQNEAQ (reference sequence). V was trimmed by 0 bases and J by 6 bases, leaving 10 bases between them. This CDR3 has 14 amino acids. The CDR3 sequence is CASSLALAADTQYF. The CDR3 DNA reads as TGTGCCAGCAGCTTAGCCCTAGCAGCCGATACGCAGTATTTT.